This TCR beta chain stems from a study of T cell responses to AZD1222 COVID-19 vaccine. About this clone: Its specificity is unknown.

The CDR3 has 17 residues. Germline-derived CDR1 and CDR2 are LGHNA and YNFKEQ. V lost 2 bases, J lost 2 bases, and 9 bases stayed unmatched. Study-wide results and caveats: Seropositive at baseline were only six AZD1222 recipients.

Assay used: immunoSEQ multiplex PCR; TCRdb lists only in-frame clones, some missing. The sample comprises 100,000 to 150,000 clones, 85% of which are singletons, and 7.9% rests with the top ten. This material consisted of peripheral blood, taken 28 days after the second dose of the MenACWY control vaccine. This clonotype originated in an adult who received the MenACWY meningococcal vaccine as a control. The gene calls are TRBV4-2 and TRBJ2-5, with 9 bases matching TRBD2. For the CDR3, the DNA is TGTGCCAGCAGCCAACCAGGAGCGGGGGGATTACAAGAGACCCAGTACTTC. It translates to CASSQPGAGGLQETQYF.